The 28 T cell receptor beta chains listed next were all sequenced from one sample in a study of cytomegalovirus exposure and HLA in healthy donors. This PCR relied on a set of 60 Vbeta primers and 13 Jbeta primers. Clones were read by immunoSEQ multiplex PCR, and TCRdb kept only the in-frame ones, dropping some. The sample lists approximately 50,000 clones; around three fifths were seen once. Material for sequencing was PBMCs. The source of these receptors is a human donor in good health.

This chain joins TRBV30 and TRBJ2-7; no definite D call. Germline V lookup: CDR1 GTSNPN, CDR2 SVGIG (reference sequence). The V end lost 4 bases, the J end lost 0 bases, and 4 bases lay between the germline ends. This CDR3 contains 11 residues. CDR3 amino acids: CAWTLSYEQYF. CDR3 in DNA: TGTGCCTGGACCCTCTCCTACGAGCAGTACTTC.

The J gene is TRBJ2-7, the V gene TRBV5-1; 7 bases line up with TRBD1. The V segment lost 0 bases and the J segment 1 base; nucleotides outside the gene matches: 1. CDR1 and CDR2 (germline): SGHRS, YFSETQ. This CDR3 is built from 14 residues. Written as DNA, the CDR3 is TGCGCCAGCAGCTTGGCGGGACAGTCCTACGAGCAGTACTTC. Amino acid sequence: CASSLAGQSYEQYF.

On this clone: A junction boundary mismatches the germline segment, possibly from a read error. The gene calls are TRBV5-1 and TRBJ1-2; no definite D call. Germline lookup yields CDR1 SGHRS and CDR2 YFSETQ. The CDR3 has 14 residues. Written as DNA, the CDR3 is TGCGCCAGCAGCCCCTCGGGAAAAGGGTATGGCTACCCCTTC. It specifies CASSPSGKGYGYPF.

This clone was recorded a few times. Additional DNA sequences in this sample encode the identical CDR3. The chain uses TRBV5-1 and TRBJ2-3, with D possibly TRBD1 on 6 matching bases. Looked up from germline, CDR1 is SGHRS and CDR2 is YFSETQ. Trimming cost V 4 bases and J 3 bases, with 12 bases left between them. The CDR3 loop spans 14 amino acids. The CDR3 here is CASSLEGQTDTQYF. As DNA, the CDR3 is TGCGCCAGCAGCCTAGAGGGACAAACAGATACGCAGTATTTT.

This clone showed up just a few times. The rearrangement joins TRBV7-8 to TRBJ2-7; TRBD1 matches 10 bases. V was pared by 5 bases and J by 2 bases, with 9 bases of the junction left unmatched. The CDR3 extends over 16 amino acids. Germline-derived CDR1 and CDR2 are SGHVS and FQNEAQ. CDR3 sequence: CASSPRDRGRAYEQYF. CDR3 nucleotides: TGTGCCAGCAGCCCCCGGGACAGGGGAAGGGCCTACGAGCAGTACTTC.

The chain is built from TRBV7-8 and TRBJ2-7, with 8 bases lining up with TRBD2. V lost 1 base to trimming and J lost 0 bases; unmatched junction nucleotides: 5. The germline V gene encodes CDR1 SGHVS and CDR2 FQNEAQ. This CDR3 has 16 residues. CDR3 sequence: CASSLGPAGVSYEQYF. CDR3 DNA sequence: TGTGCCAGCAGCTTAGGACCAGCGGGGGTCTCCTACGAGCAGTACTTC.

The chain combines TRBV4-1 with TRBJ2-3; 9 bases line up with TRBD2. V was pared by 1 base and J by 1 base, with 12 bases of the junction left unmatched. The CDR3 covers 19 residues. Germline CDR1 and CDR2: MGHRA and YSYEKL. The CDR3 DNA reads as TGCGCCAGCAGCCAAGGGCCAGCGGGGGGCTCCTTGGGCACAGATACGCAGTATTTT. Amino acids: CASSQGPAGGSLGTDTQYF.

The chain's CDR3 is CASSLDGQGAGYTF. In DNA form, the CDR3 reads TGCGCCAGCAGCTTGGATGGACAGGGCGCTGGCTACACCTTC. This sequence joins TRBV5-1 and TRBJ1-2; the match to TRBD1 covers 8 bases. The junction had 5 bases not matched to a gene; V was cut back by 0 bases and J by 7 bases. The CDR3 has 14 residues. Germline CDR1 SGHRS, CDR2 YFSETQ.

V and J are TRBV4-1 and TRBJ2-7; D might be TRBD1 (5 bases). Trimming left V 1 base short and J 2 bases short, with 9 bases between. CDR1 is MGHRA, CDR2 YSYEKL, per germline. The CDR3 contains 14 residues. In DNA form, the CDR3 reads TGCGCCAGCAGCCAAGGGGGCTTTACCTACGAGCAGTACTTC. It translates to CASSQGGFTYEQYF.

This clone was counted once. The chain has TRBV30 and TRBJ2-7; D is possibly TRBD1 (6 bases). The germline V and J ends were trimmed by 2 bases and 11 bases, with 13 bases remaining between them. The germline gives CDR1 GTSNPN, CDR2 SVGIG (reference sequence). CDR3 length: 11 amino acids. Here the CDR3 reads CAWSKGVWEYF. CDR3 nucleotide sequence: TGTGCCTGGAGTAAGGGGGTTTGGGAGTACTTC. Complete variable domain (other parts from reference TRBV30 and TRBJ2-7): SQTIHQWPATLVQPVGSPLSLECTVEGTSNPNLYWYRQAAGRGLQLLFYSVGIGQISSEVPQNLSASRPQDRQFILSSKKLLLSDSGFYLCAWSKGVWEYFGPGTRLTVT.

The V call is TRBV4-3, the J call TRBJ1-2; D unresolved. V dropped 2 bases and J dropped 4 bases, with 14 bases sitting between them. CDR3 length: 15 residues. From germline, CDR1 is LGHNA and CDR2 YSLEER. CDR3 DNA: TGCGCCAGCAGCCAACGACGGGGTGGGATCTATGGCTACACCTTC. The encoded protein is CASSQRRGGIYGYTF.

The CDR3 loop reads CASSYWGDSYEQYF. The DNA for the CDR3 is TGTGCCAGCAGCTACTGGGGAGACTCCTACGAGCAGTACTTC. This chain links TRBV5-4 with TRBJ2-7; D is possibly TRBD2 (5 bases). V gave up 3 bases and J gave up 0 bases, with 10 bases separating them. The CDR3 consists of 14 residues. Germline V gene sequence: CDR1 SGHNT, CDR2 YYREEE (reference sequence).

This clone has just a few counts. V gene TRBV5-1 combines with J gene TRBJ2-1, with 7 bases aligning to TRBD1. This CDR3 contains 13 residues. The germline V gene encodes CDR1 SGHRS and CDR2 YFSETQ. V shed 4 bases, J shed 10 bases, and the junction held 8 bases outside the gene matches. The CDR3 DNA sequence: TGCGCCAGCAGCGACAGGGTGGATGGCGAGCAGTTCTTC. It is translated as CASSDRVDGEQFF.

The chain uses TRBV27 and TRBJ2-7; 11 nucleotides line up with TRBD2. Germline lookup yields CDR1 MNHEY and CDR2 SMNVEV (reference sequence). This CDR3 is 13 amino acids long. J lost 7 bases, V lost 7 bases, and 6 bases had no gene match. The CDR3 loop reads CASKPSGGREQYF. Here the CDR3 DNA reads TGTGCCAGCAAGCCTAGCGGGGGGCGGGAGCAGTACTTC.

The sample holds one count of this clone. The chain joins TRBV5-1 to TRBJ1-4, with 7 bases identical to TRBD1. Germline V gene sequence: CDR1 SGHRS, CDR2 YFSETQ. The CDR3 has 14 amino acids. J lost 4 bases, V lost 4 bases, and 4 bases had no gene match. CDR3 protein: CASSRQGHNEKLFF. Here the CDR3 DNA reads TGCGCCAGCAGCCGACAGGGACATAATGAAAAACTGTTTTTT.

The rearrangement uses TRBV25-1 and TRBJ1-3, with 8 positions matching TRBD1. CDR1 is MGHDK, CDR2 SYGVNS, per germline. V was pared by 6 bases and J by 0 bases, with 7 bases of the junction left unmatched. CDR3 size: 16 residues. CDR3 DNA sequence: TGTGCCAGCAGGGGAACCACAGGGGGCTCTGGAAACACCATATATTTT. Amino acids: CASRGTTGGSGNTIYF.

This rearrangement joins TRBV14 to TRBJ1-3; tentative D call: TRBD1 (5 bases). V dropped 4 bases and J dropped 2 bases, with 15 bases sitting between them. Per germline, CDR1 SGHDN and CDR2 FVKESK. There are 16 residues in the CDR3. The CDR3 region has the DNA TGTGCCAGCAGCCCCCCCGCAGGGCGAACTGGAAACACCATATATTTT. Translation: CASSPPAGRTGNTIYF.

The V gene is TRBV6-6, the J gene TRBJ1-4; 7 bases align to TRBD1. The V and J ends lost 7 bases and 0 bases, in that order; junction bases with no gene match: 8. This CDR3 comprises 16 residues. Germline CDR1 MNHNY, CDR2 SVGAGI (reference sequence). The CDR3 coding sequence is TGTGCCAGCAAAACGGGACAGTTGGCAACTAATGAAAAACTGTTTTTT. Translation gives CASKTGQLATNEKLFF.

The count of this clone is one. The CDR3 nucleotides read TGTGCCATCGGTCCTAGCGGGGGCTCCTACGAGCAGTACTTC. Translating it yields CAIGPSGGSYEQYF. This chain links TRBV10-3 with TRBJ2-7; TRBD2 matches at 10 bases. Germline lookup yields CDR1 ENHRY and CDR2 SYGVKD. CDR3 size: 14 residues. V was pared by 8 bases and J by 0 bases, with 4 bases of the junction left unmatched.

The chain uses TRBV7-9 and TRBJ2-1; 9 bases fit TRBD2. The germline V gene encodes CDR1 SEHNR and CDR2 FQNEAQ (reference sequence). The J segment lost 4 bases and the V segment lost 5 bases, leaving 12 bases of the junction unmatched. The CDR3 length is 17 residues. The CDR3, as DNA: TGTGCCAGCAGCCCTCCGCCGCGACTAGCGGTGTACAATGAGCAGTTCTTC. It codes for CASSPPPRLAVYNEQFF.

This clone was seen more than once but under ten times. The chain uses TRBV6-5 and TRBJ1-5; possibly TRBD1 for D (5 bases). This CDR3 comprises 15 residues. The V gene lost 5 bases and the J gene lost 0 bases, with 11 bases spanning the gap. CDR1 MNHEY and CDR2 SVGAGI come from the germline V gene. The chain's CDR3 is CASSLGGNSNQPQHF. The CDR3 bases are TGTGCCAGCAGTCTGGGGGGAAATAGCAATCAGCCCCAGCATTTT.

This clone was detected once. The chain employs TRBV7-2 and TRBJ1-5, with TRBD1 identical over 9 bases. Germline trimming cut 3 bases from V and 6 bases from J; bases unmatched to any gene: 3. In germline, CDR1 is SGHTA, CDR2 FQGNSA. The length of the CDR3 is 14 residues. The CDR3 loop reads CASSFGTGPQPQHF. The CDR3 nucleotides read TGTGCCAGCAGCTTCGGGACAGGGCCTCAGCCCCAGCATTTT.

The genes are TRBV7-9 and TRBJ1-2; perhaps TRBD1 as D (6 bases). V lost 5 bases to trimming and J lost 8 bases, with 12 bases between them. This CDR3 is built from 12 residues. Germline V gene sequence: CDR1 SEHNR, CDR2 FQNEAQ (reference sequence). In nucleotides, the CDR3 is TGTGCCAGCAGCGAACAGGGAAACGGCTACACCTTC. Its protein is CASSEQGNGYTF.

The chain combines TRBV10-1 with TRBJ2-3; unclear D gene. With 2 bases removed from V and 5 bases from J, the gap between germline ends came to 11 bases. CDR1 and CDR2 (germline): WNHNN, SYGVQD (reference sequence). CDR3 length: 14 amino acids. The CDR3 region is CASSEVSRGDTQYF. As DNA, the CDR3 is TGCGCCAGCAGTGAGGTCTCTAGAGGAGATACGCAGTATTTT.

The V and J genes are TRBV5-6 and TRBJ1-2; D gene unclear. This CDR3 contains 11 residues. The V end lost 0 bases, the J end lost 14 bases, and 11 bases lay between the germline ends. CDR1 SGHDT and CDR2 YYEEEE come from the germline V gene. This chain's CDR3 is CASSLAYYLTF. The CDR3, as DNA: TGTGCCAGCAGCTTGGCTTATTACTTAACCTTC.

This clone was detected a few times. The chain has TRBV10-3 and TRBJ2-7, with a weak D call TRBD1 (6 bases). The CDR3 is 14 amino acids. Looked up from germline, CDR1 is ENHRY and CDR2 is SYGVKD. V was shortened by 10 bases and J by 0 bases, with 16 bases between the two germline ends. CDR3 region: CATTERGNSYEQYF. The CDR3, as DNA: TGTGCCACGACCGAGAGGGGGAACTCCTACGAGCAGTACTTC.

The chain joins TRBV5-1 to TRBJ2-3; possibly TRBD2 for D (6 bases). Germline V CDR1 and CDR2: SGHRS, YFSETQ. V lost 3 bases and J 3 bases, leaving 8 bases between the germline ends. The CDR3 contains 13 residues. The CDR3 region has the DNA TGCGCCAGCAGCTCGGGGGTTACAGATACGCAGTATTTT. Translated: CASSSGVTDTQYF.

The CDR3 region is CASTKTSGGWNEQFF. In nucleotides, the CDR3 is TGTGCCAGCACCAAAACTAGCGGGGGTTGGAATGAGCAGTTCTTC. The V call is TRBV7-2, the J call TRBJ2-1, with 11 bases that match TRBD2. V dropped 7 bases and J dropped 7; count of bases not matched to a gene: 9. Germline V gene lookup returns CDR1 SGHTA and CDR2 FQGNSA. CDR3 length: 15 residues.